This T cell receptor (beta chain) was found in a study of blood T cells in healthy people across ages. This clonotype was recorded a few times. The CDR3 contains 17 residues. V dropped 7 bases and J dropped 5 bases, with 24 bases sitting between them. CDR1 is MDHEN and CDR2 is SYDVKM in the germline V gene. Alongside a J-beta primer mix, a sample-barcoded 5' primer served in a second PCR lasting about 6 to 12 cycles. Using its own MiXCR run on the 5' RACE reads, TCRdb lists one record per CDR3 protein. The sample has about 1.6 million distinct CDR3 sequences, roughly 30% seen once; the top ten hold roughly 10%.

Source material: blood. This receptor was obtained from a woman aged 25 to 39 in good health. V and J are TRBV28 and TRBJ2-4, with D possibly TRBD2 on 5 matching bases. CDR3 in amino acids: CASTKRGSPVLENIQYF. For the CDR3, the DNA is TGTGCCAGCACCAAACGCGGGTCTCCCGTTCTTGAAAACATTCAGTACTTC.